This TCR beta chain was documented in a study of PD-L1 blockade in urothelial cancer. The overall study: At 3 weeks after treatment start (second dose) and again at 6 weeks, blood was analyzed. A median of about 140,000 T cells was found in the blood samples.

A spike-in of synthetic TCR analog templates was added to each PCR. Sequencing was performed with immunoSEQ multiplex PCR; in TCRdb, only in-frame clones are kept and a portion is missing. This table has about 35,000 clones, about 80% appearing once. The CDR3 extends over 12 amino acids. Germline CDR1 reads SGHDT; CDR2 reads YYEEEE. The V and J ends lost 7 bases and 5 bases respectively, with 13 bases between them. Time point: peripheral blood 6 weeks after treatment start. Each patient supplied 1 to 8 pretreatment and on-treatment samples. The V gene is TRBV5-6, the J gene TRBJ2-7; D might be TRBD2 (5 bases). This specimen was PBMCs, taken around atezolizumab (anti-PD-L1) treatment. The clonotype originates from a man aged 40-49 years with urothelial cancer. CDR3 nucleotide sequence: TGTGCCAGCTACCTCCGGGGTGACGAGCAGTACTTC. This translates into CASYLRGDEQYF.